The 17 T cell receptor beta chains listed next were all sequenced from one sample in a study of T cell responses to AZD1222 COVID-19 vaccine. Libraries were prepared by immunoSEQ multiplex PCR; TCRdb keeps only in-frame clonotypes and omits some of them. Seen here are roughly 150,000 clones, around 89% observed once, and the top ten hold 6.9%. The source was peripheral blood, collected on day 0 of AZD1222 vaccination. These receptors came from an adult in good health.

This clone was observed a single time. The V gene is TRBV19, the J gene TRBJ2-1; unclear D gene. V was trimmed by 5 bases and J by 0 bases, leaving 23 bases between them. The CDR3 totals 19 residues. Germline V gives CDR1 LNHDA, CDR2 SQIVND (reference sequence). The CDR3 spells CASSFAFTSNGPSYNEQFF. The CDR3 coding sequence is TGTGCCAGTAGTTTCGCCTTCACGTCTAACGGCCCCTCCTACAATGAGCAGTTCTTC.

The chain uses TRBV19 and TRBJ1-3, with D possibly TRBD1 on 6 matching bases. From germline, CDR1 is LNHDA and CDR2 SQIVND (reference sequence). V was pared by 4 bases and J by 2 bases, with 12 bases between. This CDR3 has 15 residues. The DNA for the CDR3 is TGTGCCAGTAGTAGTCCCCACAGGGCTGGAAACACCATATATTTT. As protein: CASSSPHRAGNTIYF.

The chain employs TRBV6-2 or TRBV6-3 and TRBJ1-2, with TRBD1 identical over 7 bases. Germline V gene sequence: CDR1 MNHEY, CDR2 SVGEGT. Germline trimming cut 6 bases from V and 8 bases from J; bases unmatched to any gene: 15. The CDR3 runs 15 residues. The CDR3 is CASSFGQDESGGYTF. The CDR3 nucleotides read TGTGCCAGCAGCTTCGGACAGGATGAATCTGGGGGCTACACCTTC.

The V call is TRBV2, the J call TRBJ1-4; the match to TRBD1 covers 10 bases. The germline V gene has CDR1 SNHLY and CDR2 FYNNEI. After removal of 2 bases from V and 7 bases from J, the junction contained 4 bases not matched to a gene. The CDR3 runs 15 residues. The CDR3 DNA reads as TGTGCCAGCAGTGAATGGGACAGGGGAGGTGAAAAACTGTTTTTT. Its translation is CASSEWDRGGEKLFF.

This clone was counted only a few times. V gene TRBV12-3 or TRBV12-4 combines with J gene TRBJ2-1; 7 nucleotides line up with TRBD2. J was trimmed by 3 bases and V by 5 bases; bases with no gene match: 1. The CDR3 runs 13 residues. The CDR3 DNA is TGTGCCAGCAGTGGCGGGGGCTACAATGAGCAGTTCTTC. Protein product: CASSGGGYNEQFF.

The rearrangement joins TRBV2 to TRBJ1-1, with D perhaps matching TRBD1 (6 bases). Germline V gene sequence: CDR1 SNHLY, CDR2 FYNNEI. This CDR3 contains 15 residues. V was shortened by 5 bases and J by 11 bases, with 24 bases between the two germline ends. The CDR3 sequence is CASSIYRDTGRRAFF. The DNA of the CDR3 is TGTGCCAGCAGTATTTACAGGGACACCGGTCGCCGGGCTTTCTTT.

The CDR3 loop reads CASQNRNHTTGELFF. Here the CDR3 DNA reads TGTGCCAGCCAGAATCGGAACCACACCACCGGGGAGCTGTTTTTT. V is TRBV9 and J is TRBJ2-2; D is uncertain. CDR3 length equals 15 residues. V was pared by 7 bases and J by 4 bases, with 17 bases between. The germline V gene has CDR1 SGDLS and CDR2 YYNGEE.

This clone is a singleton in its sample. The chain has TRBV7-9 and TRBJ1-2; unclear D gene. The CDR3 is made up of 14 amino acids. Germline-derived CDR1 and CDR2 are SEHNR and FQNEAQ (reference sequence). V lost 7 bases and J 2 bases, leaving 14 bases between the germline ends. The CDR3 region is CASTSPHRNYGYTF. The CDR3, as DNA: TGTGCCAGCACCTCTCCCCATAGGAACTATGGCTACACCTTC.

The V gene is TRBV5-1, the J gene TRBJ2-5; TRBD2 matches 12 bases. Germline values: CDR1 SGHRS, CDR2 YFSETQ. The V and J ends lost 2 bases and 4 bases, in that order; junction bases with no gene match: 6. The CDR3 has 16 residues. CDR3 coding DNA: TGCGCCAGCAGCTTTACCACTAGCGGGGGGCCAGAGACCCAGTACTTC. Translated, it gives CASSFTTSGGPETQYF.

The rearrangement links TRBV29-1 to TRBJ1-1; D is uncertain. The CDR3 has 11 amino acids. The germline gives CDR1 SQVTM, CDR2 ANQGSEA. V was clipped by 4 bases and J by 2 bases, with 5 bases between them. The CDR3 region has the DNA TGCAGCGTTGCCAGTAACACTGAAGCTTTCTTT. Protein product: CSVASNTEAFF.

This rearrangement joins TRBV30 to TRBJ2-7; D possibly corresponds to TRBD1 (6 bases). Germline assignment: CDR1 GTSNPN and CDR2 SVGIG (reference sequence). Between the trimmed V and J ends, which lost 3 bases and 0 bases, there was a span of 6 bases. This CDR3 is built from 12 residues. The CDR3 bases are TGTGCCTGGAGGGACAGCTCCTACGAGCAGTACTTC. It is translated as CAWRDSSYEQYF.

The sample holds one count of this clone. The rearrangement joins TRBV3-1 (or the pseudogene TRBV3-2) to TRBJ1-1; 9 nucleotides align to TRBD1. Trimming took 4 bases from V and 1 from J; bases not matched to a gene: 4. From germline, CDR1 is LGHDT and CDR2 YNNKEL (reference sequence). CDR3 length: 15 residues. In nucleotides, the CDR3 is TGTGCCAGCAGCCTGGGACAGGGAAAGAACACTGAAGCTTTCTTT. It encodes CASSLGQGKNTEAFF.

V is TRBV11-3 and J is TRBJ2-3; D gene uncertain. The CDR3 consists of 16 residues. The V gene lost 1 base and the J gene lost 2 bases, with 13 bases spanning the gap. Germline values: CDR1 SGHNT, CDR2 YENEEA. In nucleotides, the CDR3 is TGTGCCAGCAGCTTAGCCCTCTTCTCCTCCACAGATACGCAGTATTTT. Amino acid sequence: CASSLALFSSTDTQYF.

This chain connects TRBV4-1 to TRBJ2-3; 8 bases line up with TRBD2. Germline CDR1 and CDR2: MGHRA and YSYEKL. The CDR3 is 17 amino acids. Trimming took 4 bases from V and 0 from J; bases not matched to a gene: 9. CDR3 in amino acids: CASSLGGASVSTDTQYF. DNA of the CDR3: TGCGCCAGCAGCCTCGGGGGGGCGTCGGTTAGCACAGATACGCAGTATTTT.

The DNA of the CDR3 is TGTGCCAGCAGCTGGGGGACAGGGAGCAATCAGCCCCAGCATTTT. Its translation: CASSWGTGSNQPQHF. J is TRBJ1-5 and V is TRBV5-6; 9 bases are a match to TRBD1. Losses at the gene ends were 3 bases for V and 1 base for J; bases not matched to a gene: 2. Germline V lookup: CDR1 SGHDT, CDR2 YYEEEE. The CDR3 loop spans 15 amino acids. Full variable domain (rest looked up from reference TRBV5-6 and TRBJ1-5): DAGVTQSPTHLIKTRGQQVTLRCSPKSGHDTVSWYQQALGQGPQFIFQYYEEEERQRGNFPDRFSGHQFPNYSSELNVNALLLGDSALYLCASSWGTGSNQPQHFGDGTRLSIL.

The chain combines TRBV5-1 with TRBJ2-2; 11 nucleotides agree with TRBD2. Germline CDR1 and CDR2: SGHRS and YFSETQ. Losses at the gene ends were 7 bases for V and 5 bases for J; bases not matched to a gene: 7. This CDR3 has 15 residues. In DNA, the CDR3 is TGCGCCAGCGATAGCGGGGGGGCCTGGACCGGGGAGCTGTTTTTT. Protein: CASDSGGAWTGELFF.

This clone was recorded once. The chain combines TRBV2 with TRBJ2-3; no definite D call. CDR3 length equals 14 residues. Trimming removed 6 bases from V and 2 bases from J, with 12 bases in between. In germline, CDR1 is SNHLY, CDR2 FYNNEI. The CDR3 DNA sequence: TGTGCCAGCAGGGATGGACCATCCACAGATACGCAGTATTTT. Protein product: CASRDGPSTDTQYF.